What follows are 21 T cell receptor beta chains derived from one specimen sequenced in a study of T cells in Graves' hyperthyroidism and ophthalmopathy. What was amplified from RNA transcripts were TCR beta CDR3 regions. TCR CDR3 underwent first-round RT-PCR with the HTBI primer set. TCRdb reprocessed the multiplex PCR reads with MiXCR, giving one entry per CDR3 protein. The sample carries fewer than 750,000 distinct CDR3 sequences, just over 45% recorded once. Sequences were obtained from peripheral blood or thyroid tissue (not recorded which). These TCRs come from a woman aged 18-29 years with Graves' hyperthyroidism.

The chain joins TRBV20-1 to TRBJ2-7; D gene ambiguous. This CDR3 spans 13 amino acids. In germline, CDR1 is DFQATT, CDR2 SNEGSKA (reference sequence). Trimming stripped 1 base from V and 7 bases from J, with 14 bases between. DNA of the CDR3: TGCAGTGCTAGAGTCCCCTTAGTAGAGGAGCAGTACTTC. As protein: CSARVPLVEEQYF.

This clonotype showed up many times. Here the CDR3 reads CASSQVAGGRVETQYF. The CDR3 DNA reads as TGTGCCAGCAGCCAAGTGGCGGGGGGAAGAGTTGAGACCCAGTACTTC. This rearrangement joins TRBV3-1 to TRBJ2-5; 8 positions match TRBD2. Germline trimming cut 1 base from V and 5 bases from J; bases unmatched to any gene: 9. CDR1 and CDR2 (germline): LGHDT, YNNKEL (reference sequence). The CDR3 consists of 16 residues.

This clonotype showed up many times. The chain is built from TRBV20-1 and TRBJ1-2; 8 nucleotides align to TRBD1. The ends lost 4 bases at V and 5 bases at J; junction bases unmatched: 3. CDR1 DFQATT and CDR2 SNEGSKA come from the germline V gene (reference sequence). The CDR3 is 12 residues long. CDR3 in amino acids: CSATTGGYGYTF. The DNA for the CDR3 is TGCAGTGCTACCACAGGGGGATATGGCTACACCTTC.

This clonotype was recorded a few times. This rearrangement joins TRBV5-4 to TRBJ2-2; the match to TRBD2 covers 8 bases. Germline V gives CDR1 SGHNT, CDR2 YYREEE (reference sequence). V gave up 4 bases and J gave up 6 bases; unmatched junction bases: 8. This CDR3 has 15 amino acids. The CDR3 sequence: CASSDKTSDSGELFF. CDR3 coding DNA: TGTGCCAGCAGCGACAAGACTAGCGACTCCGGGGAGCTGTTTTTT.

As regards this clonotype: A read error may be the cause here, since a much bigger clone is one base away. The genes are TRBV5-1 and TRBJ2-6, with TRBD2 identical over 8 bases. The J segment lost 3 bases and the V segment lost 3 bases, leaving 8 bases of the junction unmatched. Germline V gene lookup returns CDR1 SGHRS and CDR2 YFSETQ. This CDR3 spans 17 amino acids. The DNA for the CDR3 is TGCGCCAGCAGCTCGGCCAAGCGGGAGTATGGGGCCAACGTCCTGACTTTC. It yields the protein CASSSAKREYGANVLTF.

This clonotype was detected many times. The chain employs TRBV2 and TRBJ1-4; possibly TRBD1 for D (6 bases). The CDR3 totals 15 residues. The germline V and J ends were trimmed by 10 bases and 6 bases, with 21 bases remaining between them. Germline V gene data show CDR1 as SNHLY and CDR2 as FYNNEI. This CDR3 reads CATRLYRAGDEKLFF. The CDR3 bases are TGTGCCACCCGACTCTACAGGGCGGGAGATGAAAAACTGTTTTTT.

The chain employs TRBV11-2 and TRBJ1-6, with a tentative D call TRBD1 (5 bases). CDR1 is SGHAT, CDR2 FQNNGV, per germline. CDR3 length equals 17 residues. Trimming took off 2 bases at V and 3 bases at J, with 14 bases between the two ends. The CDR3 spells CASSLLAGHLYNSPLHF. CDR3 bases: TGTGCCAGCAGCTTACTGGCGGGGCACCTCTATAATTCACCCCTCCACTTT.

V and J are TRBV20-1 and TRBJ1-5, with 10 nucleotides matching TRBD1. Germline V lookup: CDR1 DFQATT, CDR2 SNEGSKA (reference sequence). The CDR3 runs to 17 residues. The ends lost 6 bases at V and 2 bases at J; junction bases unmatched: 13. This CDR3 is CSALGQGVGGGNQPQHF. The CDR3 nucleotides read TGCAGTGCCCTCGGACAGGGGGTAGGAGGGGGCAATCAGCCCCAGCATTTT.

The chain recombines TRBV2 with TRBJ2-5; TRBD2 might be the D (5 bases). The CDR3 loop spans 13 amino acids. V lost 10 bases and J 9 bases, leaving 21 bases between the germline ends. Looked up from germline, CDR1 is SNHLY and CDR2 is FYNNEI. The CDR3 DNA follows: TGTGCCACCAAGCGTTCTAGCAATCAGCCCCAGTACTTC. This encodes CATKRSSNQPQYF.

In its sample, this clonotype was seen a few times. The CDR3 spells CSSGTGNQPQHF. The CDR3 bases are TGCAGCAGTGGGACAGGCAATCAGCCCCAGCATTTT. The chain carries TRBV29-1 and TRBJ1-5; 7 bases fit TRBD1. Trimming cost V 8 bases and J 2 bases; bases outside gene matches: 3. CDR3 size: 12 residues. Germline CDR1 is SQVTM and CDR2 is ANQGSEA.

This sequence joins TRBV29-1 and TRBJ1-2, with D unresolved. Trimming shortened V by 0 bases and J by 9 bases, and 17 bases separated the two germline ends. This CDR3 comprises 14 residues. Germline V CDR1 and CDR2: SQVTM, ANQGSEA. The CDR3 sequence: CSVEDSTGMFSYTF. In DNA form, the CDR3 reads TGCAGCGTTGAAGATTCGACGGGAATGTTTAGCTACACCTTC.

The rearrangement uses TRBV25-1 and TRBJ2-5, with 7 positions matching TRBD2. The CDR3 contains 12 residues. V lost 9 bases to trimming and J lost 5 bases; unmatched junction nucleotides: 6. CDR1 and CDR2 from the germline V gene are MGHDK and SYGVNS. The CDR3 nucleotides are TGTGCCAGTGGGGACTATCATGAGACCCAGTACTTC. Protein: CASGDYHETQYF. Full variable domain (remainder filled in from reference TRBV25-1 and TRBJ2-5): EADIYQTPRYLVIGTGKKITLECSQTMGHDKMYWYQQDPGMELHLIHYSYGVNSTEKGDLSSESTVSRIRTEHFPLTLESARPSHTSQYLCASGDYHETQYFGPGTRLLVL.

This clonotype was seen repeatedly, ten times or more. This rearrangement joins TRBV7-2 to TRBJ2-7; D perhaps matches TRBD1 (6 bases). The CDR3 totals 15 residues. Germline V CDR1 and CDR2: SGHTA, FQGNSA. V lost 4 bases, J lost 1 base, and 14 bases lay in between. CDR3 sequence reads: CASSSLGQLSYEQYF. The CDR3 coding sequence is TGTGCCAGCAGCTCTCTTGGACAGCTATCCTACGAGCAGTACTTC.

V and J are TRBV29-1 and TRBJ2-1; 11 bases line up with TRBD2. CDR1 is SQVTM, CDR2 ANQGSEA, per germline. The CDR3 has 15 amino acids. The V segment lost 8 bases and the J segment 4 bases; nucleotides outside the gene matches: 10. The CDR3 reads CSPQEASGRYNEQFF. CDR3 DNA: TGCAGCCCCCAAGAGGCTAGCGGGAGGTACAATGAGCAGTTCTTC.

The chain recombines TRBV7-2 with TRBJ1-3; D is possibly TRBD1 (5 bases). Germline V gene lookup returns CDR1 SGHTA and CDR2 FQGNSA. The CDR3 is made up of 18 amino acids. Trimming left V 5 bases short and J 4 bases short, with 24 bases between. The CDR3, as DNA: TGTGCCAGCAGCCGCACTAGCGGGAGTGGGGACGGAGGAAACACCATATATTTT. Protein product: CASSRTSGSGDGGNTIYF. Supplemented by reference TRBV7-2 and TRBJ1-3, the full variable domain reads GAGVSQSPSNKVTEKGKDVELRCDPISGHTALYWYRQSLGQGLEFLIYFQGNSAPDKSGLPSDRFSAERTGGSVSTLTIQRTQQEDSAVYLCASSRTSGSGDGGNTIYFGEGSWLTVV.

This clonotype was observed at least ten times. The chain employs TRBV24-1 and TRBJ1-2, with D possibly matching TRBD1 (5 bases). Germline V gene data show CDR1 as KGHDR and CDR2 as SFDVKD. CDR3 size: 15 residues. The V and J ends lost 0 bases and 4 bases respectively, with 11 bases between them. The CDR3 sequence is CATSDLETDLYGYTF. CDR3 coding DNA: TGTGCCACCAGTGATTTGGAGACAGATCTCTATGGCTACACCTTC.

This clonotype was counted many times. At one end the junction does not follow the germline gene, possibly because of a read error. This chain uses TRBV15 with TRBJ1-3; D call uncertain. The CDR3 spans 16 residues. Germline V gene lookup returns CDR1 LNHNV and CDR2 YYDKDF (reference sequence). DNA of the CDR3: TGTGCCACCAGCAGAGATCAGCTAGGGTCTGGAAGCACCATATATTTT. Translated: CATSRDQLGSGSTIYF.

This clonotype was found many times. The V gene is TRBV12-3 or TRBV12-4, the J gene TRBJ2-5, with D uncertain. The V gene lost 2 bases and the J gene lost 2 bases, with 12 bases spanning the gap. The CDR3 is made up of 15 amino acids. The CDR3 nucleotides read TGTGCCAGCAGTTTACAAGCTCCGAAACAAGAGACCCAGTACTTC. Encoded protein: CASSLQAPKQETQYF.

This chain links TRBV3-1 with TRBJ1-1; D not resolved. CDR3 size: 14 residues. The V end was cut by 4 bases, the J end by 1 base, with 10 bases between. The germline V gene encodes CDR1 LGHDT and CDR2 YNNKEL (reference sequence). CDR3 nucleotides: TGTGCCAGCAGCCCAGAGGTGGAGAACACTGAAGCTTTCTTT. It yields the protein CASSPEVENTEAFF. The full variable domain, completed using reference TRBV3-1 and TRBJ1-1, is DTAVSQTPKYLVTQMGNDKSIKCEQNLGHDTMYWYKQDSKKFLKIMFSYNNKELIINETVPNRFSPKSPDKAHLNLHINSLELGDSAVYFCASSPEVENTEAFFGQGTRLTVV.

The CDR3 sequence: CASSYRVEIGGPNYGYTF. The CDR3 coding sequence is TGTGCCAGCAGTTACCGGGTCGAGATTGGGGGCCCTAACTATGGCTACACCTTC. The chain recombines TRBV6-5 with TRBJ1-2; weak D call: TRBD1 (6 bases). The germline V and J ends were trimmed by 2 bases and 0 bases, with 19 bases remaining between them. This CDR3 has 18 amino acids. Germline CDR1 MNHEY, CDR2 SVGAGI.

This clonotype has a count of ten or more. The chain is built from TRBV15 and TRBJ1-5, with D hard to call. This CDR3 is built from 16 residues. From germline, CDR1 is LNHNV and CDR2 YYDKDF (reference sequence). Trimming stripped 0 bases from V and 7 bases from J, with 16 bases between. This CDR3 is CATSRDGDFVGQPQHF. Written as DNA, the CDR3 is TGTGCCACCAGCAGAGATGGGGATTTTGTAGGCCAGCCCCAGCATTTT.